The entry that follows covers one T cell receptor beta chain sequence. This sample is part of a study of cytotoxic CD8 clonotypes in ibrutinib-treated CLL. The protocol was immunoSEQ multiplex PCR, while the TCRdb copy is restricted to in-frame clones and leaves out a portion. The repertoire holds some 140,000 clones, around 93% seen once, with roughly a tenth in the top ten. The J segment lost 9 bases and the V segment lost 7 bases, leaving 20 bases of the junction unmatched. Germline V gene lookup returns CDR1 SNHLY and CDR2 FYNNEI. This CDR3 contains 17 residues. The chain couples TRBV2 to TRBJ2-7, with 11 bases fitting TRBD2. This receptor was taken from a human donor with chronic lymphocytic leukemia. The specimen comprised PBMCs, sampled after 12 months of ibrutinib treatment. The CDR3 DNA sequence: TGTGCCAGCACCCTTGCTAGCGGGAGGACCGCTATCCTCGGGCAGTACTTC. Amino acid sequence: CASTLASGRTAILGQYF.